This TCR beta chain is drawn from a study of patients and donors after allogeneic stem cell transplantation. This clonotype was detected a few times. V lost 1 base to trimming and J lost 0 bases, with 11 bases between them. CDR1 and CDR2 from the germline V gene are DFQATT and SNEGSKA (reference sequence). The CDR3 runs to 15 residues. TCRdb processed the RT-PCR reads anew with MiXCR; each CDR3 protein has one entry. The sample holds fewer than 60,000 distinct CDR3 sequences, roughly 14% seen once. The chain uses TRBV20-1 and TRBJ2-3; a possible D gene is TRBD1 (6 bases). This clonotype originated in a human donor who was either an allogeneic HSCT recipient or a stem cell or donor lymphocyte infusion donor (not recorded which). It is not recorded whose cells these are; they may come from a transplant donor. Input material: blood, either unsorted or a sorted T cell fraction (not recorded which). In nucleotides, the CDR3 is TGCAGTGCTAGAGCGGACAGCCCTAGCACAGATACGCAGTATTTT. This gives the protein CSARADSPSTDTQYF.